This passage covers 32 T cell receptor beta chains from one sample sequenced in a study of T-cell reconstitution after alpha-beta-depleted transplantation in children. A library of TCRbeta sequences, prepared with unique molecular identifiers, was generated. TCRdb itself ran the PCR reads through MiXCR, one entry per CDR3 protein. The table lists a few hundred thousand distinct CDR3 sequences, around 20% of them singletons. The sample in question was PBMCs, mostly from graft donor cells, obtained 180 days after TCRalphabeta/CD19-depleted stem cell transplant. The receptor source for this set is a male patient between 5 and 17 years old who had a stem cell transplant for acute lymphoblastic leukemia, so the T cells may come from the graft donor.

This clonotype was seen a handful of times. The chain's CDR3 is CASSLWGLGDSIENTEAFF. The CDR3 region has the DNA TGTGCCAGCAGCTTGTGGGGCCTCGGGGACAGCATTGAGAACACTGAAGCTTTCTTT. V and J are TRBV11-1 and TRBJ1-1, with 7 bases matching TRBD1. CDR1 is SGHAT, CDR2 FQDESV, per germline (reference sequence). The CDR3 runs to 19 residues. V was pared by 3 bases and J by 1 base, with 17 bases of the junction left unmatched.

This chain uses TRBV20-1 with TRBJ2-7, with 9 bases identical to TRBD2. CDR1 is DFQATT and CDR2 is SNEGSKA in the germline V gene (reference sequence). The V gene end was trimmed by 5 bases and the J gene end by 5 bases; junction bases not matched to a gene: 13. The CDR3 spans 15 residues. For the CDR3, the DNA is TGCAGTGCTGACACCTTAGCGGGAGATCATGACGAGCAGTACTTC. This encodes CSADTLAGDHDEQYF.

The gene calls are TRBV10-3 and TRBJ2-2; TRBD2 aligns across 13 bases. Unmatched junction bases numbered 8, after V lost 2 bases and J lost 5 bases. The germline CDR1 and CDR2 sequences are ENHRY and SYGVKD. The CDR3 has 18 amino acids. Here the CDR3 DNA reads TGTGCCATCAGTGAGATTACTAGCGGGAGGGGATATACCGGGGAGCTGTTTTTT. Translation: CAISEITSGRGYTGELFF.

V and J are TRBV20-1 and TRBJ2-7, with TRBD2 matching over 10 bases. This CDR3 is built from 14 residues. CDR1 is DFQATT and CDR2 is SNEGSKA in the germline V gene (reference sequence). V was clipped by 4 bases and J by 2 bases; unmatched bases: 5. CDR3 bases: TGCAGTGCTACCCCTAGCGGGAGCCCCTACGAGCAGTACTTC. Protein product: CSATPSGSPYEQYF.

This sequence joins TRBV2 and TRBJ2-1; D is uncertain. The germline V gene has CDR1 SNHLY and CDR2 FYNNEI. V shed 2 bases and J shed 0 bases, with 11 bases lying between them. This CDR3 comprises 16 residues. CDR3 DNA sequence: TGTGCCAGCAGTGAAATGCGGTATAGCTCCTACAATGAGCAGTTCTTC. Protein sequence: CASSEMRYSSYNEQFF.

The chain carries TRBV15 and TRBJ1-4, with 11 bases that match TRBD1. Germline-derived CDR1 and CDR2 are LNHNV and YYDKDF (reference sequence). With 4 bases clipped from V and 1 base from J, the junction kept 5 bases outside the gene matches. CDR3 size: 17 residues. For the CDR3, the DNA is TGTGCCACCAGCACCAGGACAGGGGGCAGAACTAATGAAAAACTGTTTTTT. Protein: CATSTRTGGRTNEKLFF. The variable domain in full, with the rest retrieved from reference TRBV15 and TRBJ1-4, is DAMVIQNPRYQVTQFGKPVTLSCSQTLNHNVMYWYQQKSSQAPKLLFHYYDKDFNNEADTPDNFQSRRPNTSFCFLDIRSPGLGDTAMYLCATSTRTGGRTNEKLFFGSGTQLSVL.

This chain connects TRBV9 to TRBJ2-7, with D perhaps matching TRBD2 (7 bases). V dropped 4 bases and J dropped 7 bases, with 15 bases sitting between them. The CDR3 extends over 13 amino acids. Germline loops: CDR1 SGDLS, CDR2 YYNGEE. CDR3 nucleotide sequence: TGTGCCAGCAGCCCCCGGGGGGCGAATGAGCAGTACTTC. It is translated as CASSPRGANEQYF.

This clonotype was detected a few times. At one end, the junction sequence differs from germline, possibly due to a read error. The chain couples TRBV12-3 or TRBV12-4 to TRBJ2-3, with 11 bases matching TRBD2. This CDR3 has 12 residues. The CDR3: CASSPTSGVPLF. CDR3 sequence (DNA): TGTGCCAGCAGCCCGACTAGCGGGGTACCCCTTTTT.

The CDR3 DNA is TGTGCCAGCAGCTTTCTCAGCCAGGGGATCAACAATGAGCAGTTCTTC. Encoded protein: CASSFLSQGINNEQFF. This chain uses TRBV11-1 with TRBJ2-1; TRBD1 is a possible D gene (6 bases). Germline V lookup: CDR1 SGHAT, CDR2 FQDESV (reference sequence). This CDR3 comprises 16 residues. The V and J ends lost 3 bases and 5 bases respectively, with 17 bases between them.

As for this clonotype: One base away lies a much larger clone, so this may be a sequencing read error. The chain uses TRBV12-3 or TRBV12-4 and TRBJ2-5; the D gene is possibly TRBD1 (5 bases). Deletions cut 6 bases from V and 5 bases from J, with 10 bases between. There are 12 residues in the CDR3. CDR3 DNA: TGTGCCAGCAGCTCAGGGTGGGAGACCCAGTACTTC. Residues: CASSSGWETQYF.

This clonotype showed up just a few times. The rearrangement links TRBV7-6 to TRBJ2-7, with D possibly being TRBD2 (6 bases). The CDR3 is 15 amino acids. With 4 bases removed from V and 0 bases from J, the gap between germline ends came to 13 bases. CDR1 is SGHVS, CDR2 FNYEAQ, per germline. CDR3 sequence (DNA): TGTGCCAGCAGCTACGGGAGTCCCCTCTCCTACGAGCAGTACTTC. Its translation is CASSYGSPLSYEQYF.

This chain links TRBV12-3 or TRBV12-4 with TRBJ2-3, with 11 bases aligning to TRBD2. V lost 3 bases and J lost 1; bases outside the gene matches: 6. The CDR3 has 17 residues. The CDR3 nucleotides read TGTGCCAGCAGTTTGGCCCGACTAGCGGGACGCACAGATACGCAGTATTTT. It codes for CASSLARLAGRTDTQYF.

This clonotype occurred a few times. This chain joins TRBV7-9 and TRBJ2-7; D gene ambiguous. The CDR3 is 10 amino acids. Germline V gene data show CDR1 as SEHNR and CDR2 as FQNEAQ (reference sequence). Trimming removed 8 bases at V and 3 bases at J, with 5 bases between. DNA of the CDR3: TGTGCCAGCGGCCGCTACGAGCAGTACTTC. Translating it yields CASGRYEQYF.

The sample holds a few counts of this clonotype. The CDR3 nucleotides are TGCGCCAGCAGAACGGGACAGGGTTATTCCTACGAGCAGTACTTC. This gives the protein CASRTGQGYSYEQYF. The chain links TRBV5-1 to TRBJ2-7; 9 nucleotides line up with TRBD1. The CDR3 is made up of 15 amino acids. In germline, CDR1 is SGHRS, CDR2 YFSETQ. V gave up 5 bases and J gave up 1 base; unmatched junction bases: 7.

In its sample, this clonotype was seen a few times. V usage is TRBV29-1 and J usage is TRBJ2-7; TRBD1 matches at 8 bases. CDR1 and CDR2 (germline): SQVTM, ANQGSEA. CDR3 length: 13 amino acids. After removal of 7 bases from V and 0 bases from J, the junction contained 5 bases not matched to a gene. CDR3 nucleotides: TGCAGCGCCGGGGACAGGAGCTCCTACGAGCAGTACTTC. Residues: CSAGDRSSYEQYF.

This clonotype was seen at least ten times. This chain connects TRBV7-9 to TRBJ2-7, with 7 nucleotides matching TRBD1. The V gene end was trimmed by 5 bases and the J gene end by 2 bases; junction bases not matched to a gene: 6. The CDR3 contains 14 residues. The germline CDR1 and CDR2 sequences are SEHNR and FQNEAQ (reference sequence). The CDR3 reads CASSPPGQPYEQYF. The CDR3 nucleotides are TGTGCCAGCAGCCCACCGGGACAGCCCTACGAGCAGTACTTC.

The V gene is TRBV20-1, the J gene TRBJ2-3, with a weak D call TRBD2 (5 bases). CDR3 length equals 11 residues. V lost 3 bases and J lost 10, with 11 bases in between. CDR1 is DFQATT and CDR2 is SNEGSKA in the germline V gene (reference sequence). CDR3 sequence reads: CSASLAQPQYF. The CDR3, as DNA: TGCAGTGCTAGCCTAGCTCAACCGCAGTATTTT.

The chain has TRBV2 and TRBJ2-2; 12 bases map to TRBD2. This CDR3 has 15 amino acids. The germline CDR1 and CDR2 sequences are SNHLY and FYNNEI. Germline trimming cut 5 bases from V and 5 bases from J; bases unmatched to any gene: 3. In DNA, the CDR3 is TGTGCCAGCAGTATTCTAGCGGGAGGGACCGGGGAGCTGTTTTTT. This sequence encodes CASSILAGGTGELFF. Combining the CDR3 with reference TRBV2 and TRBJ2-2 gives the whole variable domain EPEVTQTPSHQVTQMGQEVILRCVPISNHLYFYWYRQILGQKVEFLVSFYNNEISEKSEIFDDQFSVERPDGSNFTLKIRSTKLEDSAMYFCASSILAGGTGELFFGEGSRLTVL.

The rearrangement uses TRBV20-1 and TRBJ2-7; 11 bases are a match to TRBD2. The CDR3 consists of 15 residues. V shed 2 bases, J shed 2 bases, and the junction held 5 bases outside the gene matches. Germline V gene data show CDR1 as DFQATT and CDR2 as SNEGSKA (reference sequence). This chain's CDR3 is CSARPGLAVPYEQYF. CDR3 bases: TGCAGTGCTAGACCGGGACTAGCGGTCCCCTACGAGCAGTACTTC.

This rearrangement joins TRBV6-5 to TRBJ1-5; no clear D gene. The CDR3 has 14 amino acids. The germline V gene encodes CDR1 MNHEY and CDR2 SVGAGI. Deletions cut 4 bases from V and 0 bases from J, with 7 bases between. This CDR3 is CASSFRYSNQPQHF. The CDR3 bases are TGTGCCAGCAGTTTCCGTTATAGCAATCAGCCCCAGCATTTT.

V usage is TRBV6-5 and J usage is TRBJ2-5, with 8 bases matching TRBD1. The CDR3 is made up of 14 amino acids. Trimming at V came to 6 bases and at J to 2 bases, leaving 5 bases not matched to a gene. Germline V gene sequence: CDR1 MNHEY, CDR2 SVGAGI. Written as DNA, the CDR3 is TGTGCCAGCAGGATGGGACAGGCTCAAGAGACCCAGTACTTC. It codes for CASRMGQAQETQYF.

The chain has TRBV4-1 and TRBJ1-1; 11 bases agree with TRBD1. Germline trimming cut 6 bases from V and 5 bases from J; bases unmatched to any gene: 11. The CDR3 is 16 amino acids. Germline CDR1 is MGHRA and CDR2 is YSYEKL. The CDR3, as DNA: TGCGCCAGCAGATCAGGACAGGGGGCTCTGGGGACTGAAGCTTTCTTT. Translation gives CASRSGQGALGTEAFF.

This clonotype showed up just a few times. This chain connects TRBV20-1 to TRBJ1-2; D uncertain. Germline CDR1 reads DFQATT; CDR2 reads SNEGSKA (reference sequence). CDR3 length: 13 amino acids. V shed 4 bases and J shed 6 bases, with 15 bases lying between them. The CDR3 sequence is CSANPGRPDGYTF. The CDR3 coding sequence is TGCAGTGCTAATCCAGGCAGGCCTGATGGCTACACCTTC.

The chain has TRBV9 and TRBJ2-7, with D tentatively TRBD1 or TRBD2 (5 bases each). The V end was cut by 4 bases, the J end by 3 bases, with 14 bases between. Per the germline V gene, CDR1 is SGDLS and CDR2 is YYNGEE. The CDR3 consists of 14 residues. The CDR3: CASSPYGTVYEQYF. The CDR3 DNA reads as TGTGCCAGCAGCCCATACGGGACCGTCTACGAGCAGTACTTC. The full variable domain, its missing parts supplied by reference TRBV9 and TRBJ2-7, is DSGVTQTPKHLITATGQRVTLRCSPRSGDLSVYWYQQSLDQGLQFLIQYYNGEERAKGNILERFSAQQFPDLHSELNLSSLELGDSALYFCASSPYGTVYEQYFGPGTRLTVT.

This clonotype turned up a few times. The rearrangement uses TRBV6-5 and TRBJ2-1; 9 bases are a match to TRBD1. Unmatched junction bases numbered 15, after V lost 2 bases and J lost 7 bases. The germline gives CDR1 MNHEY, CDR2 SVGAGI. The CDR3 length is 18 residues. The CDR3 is CASSYPITGDRGGNEQFF. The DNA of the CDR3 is TGTGCCAGCAGTTACCCCATTACCGGAGACAGGGGGGGAAATGAGCAGTTCTTC.

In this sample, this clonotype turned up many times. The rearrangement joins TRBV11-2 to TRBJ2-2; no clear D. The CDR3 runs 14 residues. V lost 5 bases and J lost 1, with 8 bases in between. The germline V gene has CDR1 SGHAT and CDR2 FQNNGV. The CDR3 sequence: CASSLGRNTGELFF. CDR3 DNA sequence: TGTGCCAGCAGCCTCGGACGGAACACCGGGGAGCTGTTTTTT.

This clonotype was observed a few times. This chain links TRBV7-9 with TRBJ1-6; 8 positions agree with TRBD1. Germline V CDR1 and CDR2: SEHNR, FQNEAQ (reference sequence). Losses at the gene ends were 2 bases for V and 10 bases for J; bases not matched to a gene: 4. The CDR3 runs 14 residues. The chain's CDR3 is CASSLYRGGSPLHF. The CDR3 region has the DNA TGTGCCAGCAGCTTATACAGGGGGGGATCACCCCTCCACTTT.

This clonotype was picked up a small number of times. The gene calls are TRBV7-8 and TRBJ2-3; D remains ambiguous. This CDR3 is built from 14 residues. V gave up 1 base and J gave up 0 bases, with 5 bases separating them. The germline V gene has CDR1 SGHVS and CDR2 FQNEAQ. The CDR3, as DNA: TGTGCCAGCAGCTTAGTCCACAGCACAGATACGCAGTATTTT. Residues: CASSLVHSTDTQYF.

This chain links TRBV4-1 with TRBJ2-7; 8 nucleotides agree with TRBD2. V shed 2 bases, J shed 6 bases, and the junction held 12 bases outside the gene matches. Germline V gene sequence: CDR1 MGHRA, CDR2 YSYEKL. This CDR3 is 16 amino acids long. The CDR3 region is CASSQSFPGGPVEQYF. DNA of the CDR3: TGCGCCAGCAGCCAATCATTTCCGGGAGGGCCGGTCGAGCAGTACTTC.

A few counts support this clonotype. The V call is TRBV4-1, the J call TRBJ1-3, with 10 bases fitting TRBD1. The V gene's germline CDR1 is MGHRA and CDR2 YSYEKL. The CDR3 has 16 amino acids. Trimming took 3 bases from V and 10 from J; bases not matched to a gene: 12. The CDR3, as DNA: TGCGCCAGCAGCCAGGTTTCCGGGACAGGGGCAAGGACCATATATTTT. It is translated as CASSQVSGTGARTIYF.

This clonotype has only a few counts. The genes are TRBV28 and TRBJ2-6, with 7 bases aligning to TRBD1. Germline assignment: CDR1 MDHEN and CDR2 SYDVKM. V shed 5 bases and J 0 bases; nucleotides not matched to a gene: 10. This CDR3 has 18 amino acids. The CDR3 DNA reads TGTGCCAGCAGTCCCTGGACAGGCAAGTCCTCTGGGGCCAACGTCCTGACTTTC. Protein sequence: CASSPWTGKSSGANVLTF.

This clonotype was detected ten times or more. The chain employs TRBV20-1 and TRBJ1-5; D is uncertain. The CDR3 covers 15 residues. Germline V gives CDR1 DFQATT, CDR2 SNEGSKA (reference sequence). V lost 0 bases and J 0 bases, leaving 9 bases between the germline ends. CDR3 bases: TGCAGTGCTAGAGAAGGATTCTATAGCAATCAGCCCCAGCATTTT. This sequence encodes CSAREGFYSNQPQHF.